These T cell receptor beta chains were read from a single sample in a study of blood T cell repertoires in COVID-19. Profiled with immunoSEQ multiplex PCR; TCRdb holds only in-frame clones, not every one. Of roughly 4,500 clones listed, approximately 78% were seen once; the top ten hold around two fifths. Sequenced input: peripheral blood. These receptor sequences come from a human donor with active or convalescent COVID-19. The donor label of this sample is uncertain. Each CDR3 is given with its conserved first and last residue. Each record gives: CDR3 protein, CDR3 DNA, J gene, clone size, V gene, D gene. D genes are given only for firm matches. Expanded clones are given a class, and other clones once, few, many or no size at all.

CASSPGGGYGYTF	TGTGCCAGCAGTCCCGGGGGAGGCTATGGCTACACCTTC	TRBJ1-2	.	TRBV12-3/TRBV12-4	.
CASSPVSGRGGTQYF	TGTGCCAGCTCACCCGTTAGCGGGAGAGGCGGGACCCAGTACTTC	TRBJ2-5	few	TRBV18	TRBD2
CASSVGPGGDRTNTGELFF	TGTGCCAGCAGCGTAGGTCCAGGGGGTGACCGAACGAACACCGGGGAGCTGTTTTTT	TRBJ2-2	.	TRBV9	TRBD1
CASSPMPASTDTQYF	TGTGCCAGCAGCCCGATGCCAGCTAGCACGGATACGCAGTATTTT	TRBJ2-3	.	TRBV5-8	.
CATSTGQNTGELFF	TGTGCCACCAGCACCGGACAGAACACCGGGGAGCTGTTTTTT	TRBJ2-2	.	TRBV15	.
CATRDRGFGGYTF	TGTGCCACCCGGGACAGGGGTTTCGGTGGCTACACCTTC	TRBJ1-2	.	TRBV19	TRBD1
CASRGLAKNIQYF	TGTGCCAGCAGAGGACTAGCCAAAAACATTCAGTACTTC	TRBJ2-4	.	TRBV11-3	.
CASSLSSGNTQYF	TGTGCCAGCAGTTTATCGTCCGGGAATACGCAGTATTTT	TRBJ2-3	.	TRBV27	.
CASSDVRLSSGNTIYF	TGCGCCAGCAGTGACGTCAGGTTAAGCTCTGGAAACACCATATATTTT	TRBJ1-3	.	TRBV10-1	.
CASSATGTSGEKLFF	TGTGCCAGCTCCGCGACCGGGACATCAGGCGAAAAACTGTTTTTT	TRBJ1-4	once	TRBV2	.
CASSLSRTSGNEQFF	TGTGCCAGCAGCTTATCCCGGACTAGCGGGAATGAGCAGTTCTTC	TRBJ2-1	.	TRBV11-2	TRBD2
CASSLQVNEQFF	TGTGCCAGCAGCCTACAGGTAAATGAGCAGTTCTTC	TRBJ2-1	few	TRBV5-6	.
CASSIDGGYNSPLHF	TGTGCCAGTAGTATAGACGGGGGTTATAATTCACCCCTCCACTTT	TRBJ1-6	.	TRBV19	.
CASSQGQGAAYEQYF	TGTGCCAGCAGCCAGGGGCAGGGGGCTGCCTACGAGCAGTACTTC	TRBJ2-7	.	TRBV7-3	TRBD1
CASSPHGASGYNEQFF	TGTGCCAGCAGCCCCCACGGGGCTAGCGGGTACAATGAGCAGTTCTTC	TRBJ2-1	.	TRBV9	TRBD2
CASATGLSNQPQHF	TGTGCCAGTGCCACAGGGTTGTCCAATCAGCCCCAGCATTTT	TRBJ1-5	.	TRBV2	.
CASSLGASSGNTIYF	TGTGCCAGCAGCTTGGGGGCCTCCTCTGGAAACACCATATATTTT	TRBJ1-3	.	TRBV5-6	.
CASSLSLAGGADTQYF	TGTGCCAGCAGCTTATCACTAGCGGGAGGCGCAGATACGCAGTATTTT	TRBJ2-3	.	TRBV7-2	TRBD2
CASSPRTSGSFTDTQYF	TGTGCCAGCAGCCCAAGGACTAGCGGGAGTTTCACAGATACGCAGTATTTT	TRBJ2-3	.	TRBV11-3	TRBD2
CASRVTSATNEKLFF	TGTGCCAGCAGAGTGACATCTGCAACTAATGAAAAACTGTTTTTT	TRBJ1-4	.	TRBV6-6	.
CATSESLSGVPRPQHF	TGTGCCACCAGTGAATCCTTGAGCGGGGTGCCTCGGCCCCAGCATTTT	TRBJ1-5	.	TRBV24-1	.
CASSQWTGVTDTQYF	TGTGCCAGCAGTCAATGGACAGGGGTCACAGATACGCAGTATTTT	TRBJ2-3	.	TRBV27	TRBD1
CAISSMGDEQYF	TGTGCCATCAGCTCCATGGGAGACGAGCAGTACTTC	TRBJ2-7	.	TRBV10-3	.
CASSNGQGASGYTF	TGTGCCAGTAGTAATGGACAGGGGGCGAGTGGCTACACCTTC	TRBJ1-2	.	TRBV19	TRBD1
CASSLTENTEAFF	TGCGCCAGCAGTTTGACAGAGAACACTGAAGCTTTCTTT	TRBJ1-1	.	TRBV4-3	.
CASSVGGRVGEQFF	TGTGCCAGTAGCGTGGGAGGGCGGGTCGGTGAGCAGTTCTTC	TRBJ2-1	few	TRBV19	TRBD2
CAIGKGATDTQYF	TGTGCCATCGGTAAGGGGGCAACAGATACGCAGTATTTT	TRBJ2-3	.	TRBV10-3	TRBD1
CASRTGGSYEQYF	TGTGCCAGTCGGACAGGGGGCTCCTACGAGCAGTACTTC	TRBJ2-7	.	TRBV19	TRBD1
CASSEGGGYGYTF	TGTGCCAGCAGTGAAGGAGGGGGCTATGGCTACACCTTC	TRBJ1-2	.	TRBV2	.
CASSLGQGASQETQYF	TGTGCCAGCAGTCTGGGACAGGGGGCGAGCCAAGAGACCCAGTACTTC	TRBJ2-5	.	TRBV28	TRBD1
CASSLGRGRGEQYF	TGCGCCAGCAGCTTGGGCAGGGGAAGAGGCGAGCAGTACTTC	TRBJ2-7	once	TRBV5-1	.
CASSLSRDTAYEQYF	TGTGCCAGCAGCTTAAGCCGGGACACCGCCTACGAGCAGTACTTC	TRBJ2-7	few	TRBV7-9	.
CASSMGEVSVNTEAFF	TGTGCCAGTAGTATGGGTGAGGTCTCAGTGAACACTGAAGCTTTCTTT	TRBJ1-1	.	TRBV19	.
CASSSDRDYEQYF	TGTGCCAGCAGCTCGGACAGGGACTACGAGCAGTACTTC	TRBJ2-7	.	TRBV11-3	TRBD1
CASSLTGGTSSYEQYF	TGTGCCAGCAGCCTCACAGGCGGGACTAGTTCCTACGAGCAGTACTTC	TRBJ2-7	.	TRBV7-3	TRBD2
CASRKEGDTQYF	TGCGCCAGCAGGAAGGAGGGGGATACGCAGTATTTT	TRBJ2-3	.	TRBV5-1	.
CASQCEQYF	TGTGCCAGCCAGTGCGAGCAGTACTTC	TRBJ2-7	few	TRBV7-3	.
CASSEFLRGTSKEQYF	TGTGCCAGCAGTGAGTTTTTACGCGGGACGTCGAAGGAGCAGTACTTC	TRBJ2-7	once	TRBV25-1	.
CASSSTRWGDLHGTEAFF	TGTGCCAGCAGCTCCACCCGGTGGGGGGATCTCCATGGGACTGAAGCTTTCTTT	TRBJ1-1	.	TRBV11-3	.
CASSEPGGRRTDTQYF	TGTGCCAGCAGTGAGCCCGGGGGGCGTCGCACAGATACGCAGTATTTT	TRBJ2-3	.	TRBV6-1	.
CASSFGGSYNEQFF	TGTGCCAGCAGCTTCGGGGGATCCTACAATGAGCAGTTCTTC	TRBJ2-1	.	TRBV11-3	.
CASSNHRGHGANVLTF	TGTGCCAGCAGTAACCACAGGGGCCACGGGGCCAACGTCCTGACTTTC	TRBJ2-6	.	TRBV6-2/TRBV6-3	TRBD1
CASSYSGTGDLREQYF	TGTGCCAGCAGCTATTCCGGGACAGGGGACCTTCGGGAGCAGTACTTC	TRBJ2-7	.	TRBV25-1	TRBD1
CASSDAGTGAYEQYF	TGTGCCAGCAGTGACGCCGGGACAGGGGCCTACGAGCAGTACTTC	TRBJ2-7	once	TRBV25-1	TRBD1
CAWSGGWTGIREQYF	TGTGCCTGGAGTGGGGGATGGACAGGGATTCGCGAGCAGTACTTC	TRBJ2-7	.	TRBV30	TRBD1
CASSFTRDRDYSYNEQFF	TGTGCCAGCAGTTTTACTCGGGACCGGGACTATTCCTACAATGAGCAGTTCTTC	TRBJ2-1	.	TRBV6-2/TRBV6-3	TRBD2
CASTTGFYNSPLHF	TGTGCCAGCACGACCGGGTTTTATAATTCACCCCTCCACTTT	TRBJ1-6	few	TRBV27	.